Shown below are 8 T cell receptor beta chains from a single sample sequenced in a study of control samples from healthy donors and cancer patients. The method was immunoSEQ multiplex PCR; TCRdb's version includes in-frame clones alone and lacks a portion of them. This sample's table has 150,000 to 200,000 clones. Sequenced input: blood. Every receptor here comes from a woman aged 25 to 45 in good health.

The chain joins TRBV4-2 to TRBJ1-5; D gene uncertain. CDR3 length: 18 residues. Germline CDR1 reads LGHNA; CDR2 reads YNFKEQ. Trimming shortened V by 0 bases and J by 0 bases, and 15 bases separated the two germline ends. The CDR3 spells CASSQEYAGRDSNQPQHF. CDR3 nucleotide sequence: TGTGCCAGCAGCCAAGAGTATGCAGGTAGGGATAGCAATCAGCCCCAGCATTTT.

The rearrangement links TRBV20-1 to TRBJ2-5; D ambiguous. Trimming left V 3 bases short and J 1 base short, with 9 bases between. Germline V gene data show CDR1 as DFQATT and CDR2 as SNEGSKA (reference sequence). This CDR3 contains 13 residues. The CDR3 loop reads CSASTHSQETQYF. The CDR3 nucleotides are TGCAGTGCTAGTACACATAGCCAAGAGACCCAGTACTTC.

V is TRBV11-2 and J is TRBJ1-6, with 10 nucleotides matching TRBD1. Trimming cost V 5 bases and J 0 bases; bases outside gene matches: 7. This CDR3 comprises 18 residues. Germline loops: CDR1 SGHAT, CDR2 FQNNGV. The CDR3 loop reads CASSQRTGGSSYNSPLHF. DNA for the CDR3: TGTGCCAGCAGCCAGCGGACAGGGGGAAGCTCCTATAATTCACCCCTCCACTTT.

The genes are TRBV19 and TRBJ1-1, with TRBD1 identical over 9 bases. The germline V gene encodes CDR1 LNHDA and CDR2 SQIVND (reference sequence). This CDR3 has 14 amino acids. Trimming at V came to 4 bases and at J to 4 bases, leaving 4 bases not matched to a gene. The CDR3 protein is CASSRGQGGTEAFF. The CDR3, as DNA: TGTGCCAGTAGTAGGGGACAGGGCGGCACTGAAGCTTTCTTT.

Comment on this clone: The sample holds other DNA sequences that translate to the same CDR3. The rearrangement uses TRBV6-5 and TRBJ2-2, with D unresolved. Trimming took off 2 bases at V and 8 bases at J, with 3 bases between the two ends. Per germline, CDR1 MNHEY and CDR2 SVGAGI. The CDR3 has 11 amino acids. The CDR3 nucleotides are TGTGCCAGCAGTTACGGAGGGGAGCTGTTTTTT. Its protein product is CASSYGGELFF.

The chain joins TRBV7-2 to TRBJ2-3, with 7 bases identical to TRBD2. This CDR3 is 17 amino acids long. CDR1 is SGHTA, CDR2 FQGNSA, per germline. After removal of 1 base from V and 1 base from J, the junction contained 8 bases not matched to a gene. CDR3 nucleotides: TGTGCCAGCAGCTTAGGCTTTTATGCGGGGGGCACAGATACGCAGTATTTT. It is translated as CASSLGFYAGGTDTQYF.

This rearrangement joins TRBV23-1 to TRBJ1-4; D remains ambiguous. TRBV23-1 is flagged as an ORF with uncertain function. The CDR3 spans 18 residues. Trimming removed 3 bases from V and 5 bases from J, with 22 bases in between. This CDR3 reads CASSHPEGTRRLNEKLFF. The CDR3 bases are TGCGCCAGCAGTCACCCCGAGGGCACACGAAGACTGAATGAAAAACTGTTTTTT.

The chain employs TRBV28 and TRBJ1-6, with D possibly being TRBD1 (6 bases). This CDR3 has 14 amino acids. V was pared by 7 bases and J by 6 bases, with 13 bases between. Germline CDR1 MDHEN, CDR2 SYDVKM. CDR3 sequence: CASIMRGVNSPLHF. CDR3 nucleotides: TGTGCCAGCATTATGAGGGGGGTTAATTCACCCCTCCACTTT.